This T cell receptor beta chain was retrieved from a study of cytomegalovirus exposure and HLA in healthy donors. The table lists this clone with a count of one. What it binds is not known. PCR amplification relied on 60 Vbeta primers (plus 13 Jbeta primers). In the original processing: In a later analysis, around 12 million of approximately 80 million unique beta chains occurred in at least two donors. Clones were read by immunoSEQ multiplex PCR, and TCRdb kept only the in-frame ones, dropping some. That table furnishes V, J and clone size, whereas the DNA furnished D and trimming. The table lists some 180,000 clones, 76% of them singletons. The CDR3 contains 15 residues. Germline CDR1 reads LNHDA; CDR2 reads SQIVND (reference sequence). The ends were cut back, 1 base at V and 0 bases at J, with 10 bases in the middle. Study outcomes and limitations: Reportedly, fewer N-insertions than the 666-donor mean appeared in an Asian-associated ancestry cluster in a later analysis. Later on, a genetic analysis was performed. It linked a missense variant in DCLRE1C with V- and J-gene trimming of TCR beta. Per a later analysis, 15,000 to 20,000 TCR beta sequences showed association with HLA alleles at 0.05 false discovery rate.

V usage is TRBV19 and J usage is TRBJ2-7; D is possibly TRBD1 (5 bases). The specimen sequenced was PBMCs. This clonotype originated in a woman in her 30s in good health and CMV-seropositive. The CDR3 loop reads CASSIGTGYSYEQYF. The CDR3 bases are TGTGCCAGTAGTATAGGAACAGGATACTCCTACGAGCAGTACTTC.